This T cell receptor (beta chain) was documented in a study of early T cells in non-severe SARS-CoV-2 infection. TCRdb reanalysed the 5' RACE reads using MiXCR and keeps one entry per CDR3 protein. The sample lists tens of thousands of distinct CDR3 sequences; roughly 4.8% were seen once. V gave up 6 bases and J gave up 6 bases; unmatched junction bases: 7. CDR1 is MDHEN, CDR2 SYDVKM, per germline. This CDR3 has 16 residues. The specimen sequenced was whole blood. The chain recombines TRBV28 with TRBJ2-3, with 15 bases that match TRBD2. The origin of this receptor is an adult who was a healthcare worker with PCR-confirmed SARS-CoV-2 infection or an uninfected control (not recorded which). The CDR3 region has the DNA TGTGCCAGCAGCCCTGGACTAGCGGGAGGGCGGGATACGCAGTATTTT. Protein product: CASSPGLAGGRDTQYF.